At least ten counts were recorded for the clone carrying this TCR beta chain. These data are taken from a study of metastatic and nonmetastatic thyroid tumors. Study at large: Malignant and benign thyroid patients had repertoires compared in peripheral blood and tumor or nodule tissue.

V dropped 5 bases and J dropped 1 base, with 13 bases sitting between them. Per the germline V gene, CDR1 is SGHNT and CDR2 is YYREEE (reference sequence). This CDR3 spans 15 amino acids. Thyroid surgery was performed in patients who had received no treatment beforehand. Per the original data handling: Clinicopathological groups supplied CDR3 differences that were used to build a distant-metastasis classifier for papillary thyroid cancer. TCRdb redid the clone calls on the PCR reads using MiXCR. The V and J calls were determined by TCRdb, not by the authors. The sample has roughly 30,000 clones, 15% to 20% seen once.

The origin of this receptor is a female donor with papillary thyroid cancer or a benign thyroid nodule (not recorded which). Some clones in this sample may be carry-over from other donors' samples. The specimen sequenced was blood. The V call is TRBV5-4, the J call TRBJ2-1, with D unclear. The CDR3 is CASRGEWDSYNEQFF. The CDR3 DNA reads TGTGCCAGCAGGGGCGAGTGGGATTCCTACAATGAGCAGTTCTTC.